Below, 26 T cell receptor beta chains from the same sample are listed, as sequenced in a study of tumor-infiltrating lymphocytes in primary liver carcinoma (dated by TCRdb to the late 2010s). RNA from unsorted whole blood was extracted with TRIzol reagent, and germline DNA was obtained with the DNeasy Blood & Tissue kit. Sequenced using an Illumina HiSeq 2500. Starting from about 500 ng total RNA, TCRbeta-specific cDNA was produced by reverse transcription with a constant-region primer and ProtoScript II reverse transcriptase. Three nested multiplex PCR rounds, following a slightly modified ARM-PCR procedure, were used to build the TCRbeta libraries. Each of the first two PCR rounds ran for approximately 11 cycles and used multiplex TRBV1-TRBV30 forward primers together with a Cbeta reverse primer. The raw public reads went through TCRdb reprocessing: fastp at Q25, MiXCR clone calling, in-frame beta chains kept. Rows are unified per CDR3 protein, each entry keeping the most common DNA and genes. The sample records 300,000 to 350,000 distinct CDR3 sequences, almost 65% of which are singletons. Jointly, the top ten make up 6.5% of the sample.

The sample comprised peripheral blood. The receptors were sampled from a man in his forties with primary liver carcinoma and hepatitis B virus infection.

The V gene is TRBV6-2 or TRBV6-3, the J gene TRBJ2-5; D is unresolved. Germline CDR1 MNHEY, CDR2 SVGEGT. This CDR3 region has 16 residues. V was shortened by 5 bases and J by 0 bases, with 16 bases between the two germline ends. As DNA, the CDR3 is TGTGCCAGCAGTCCAAGTGACACTCACTACCAAGAGACCCAGTACTTC. This gives the protein CASSPSDTHYQETQYF.

Comment on this clonotype: The junction and the germline gene differ at one end; a read error may be behind it. This sequence joins TRBV11-2 and TRBJ2-1, with 9 bases lining up with TRBD1. Germline values: CDR1 SGHAT, CDR2 FQNNGV. The length of the CDR3 is 16 residues. DNA of the CDR3: TGTACCAGCAGCTCCCTAACGGGACAGGGTTCAAATGAGCAGTTCTTC. This sequence encodes CTSSSLTGQGSNEQFF.

This clonotype has ten or more counts. The chain employs TRBV4-3 and TRBJ2-7; D is unresolved. Trimming pared 1 base from V and 3 bases from J, leaving 16 bases between. Germline V CDR1 and CDR2: LGHNA, YSLEER. This CDR3 is 16 amino acids long. CDR3 sequence (DNA): TGCGCCAGCAGCCAAGGGTTAGGGCATGGCCTCTACGAGCAGTACTTC. Amino acids: CASSQGLGHGLYEQYF.

Notes on this clonotype: Here the CDR3 omits its conserved ending phenylalanine or tryptophan, so a read error is the likely source. The J gene is TRBJ2-1, the V gene TRBV5-1; possibly TRBD2 for D (6 bases). V lost 5 bases and J lost 9, with 12 bases in between. Per germline, CDR1 SGHRS and CDR2 YFSETQ. The CDR3 contains 12 residues. In nucleotides, the CDR3 is TGCGCCAGCAGGGAGGGTAGAGGTGAGCAGTTCCTC. The encoded protein is CASREGRGEQFL.

As concerns this clonotype: At one boundary the junction diverges from the germline segment, which might be a read error. CDR3 protein: CAISEDYGGSYEQYF. CDR3 coding DNA: TGTGCCATCAGTGAAGATTACGGCGGCTCCTACGAGCAGTACTTC. V gene TRBV6-1 combines with J gene TRBJ2-7; no firm D call. CDR3 size: 15 residues. The V gene's germline CDR1 is MNHNS and CDR2 SASEGT.

This clonotype was recorded only once. A much larger clone differs from this one at a single base, so this may be a read error. The chain uses TRBV6-5 and TRBJ1-1; 10 bases align to TRBD1. Germline trimming cut 4 bases from V and 3 bases from J; bases unmatched to any gene: 5. The CDR3 spans 15 residues. Germline V gene data show CDR1 as MNHEY and CDR2 as SVGAGI. DNA of the CDR3: TGTGCCAGCAGTTTGACAGGGGGCATGGACACTGAAGCTTTCTTT. Protein: CASSLTGGMDTEAFF.

The chain has TRBV24-1 and TRBJ2-1; D ambiguous. Germline V gives CDR1 KGHDR, CDR2 SFDVKD. Trimming stripped 2 bases from V and 9 bases from J, with 10 bases between. This CDR3 region has 13 residues. The CDR3 nucleotides are TGTGCCACCAGTGATTATAACTTTTTTGAGCAGTTCTTC. Encoded protein: CATSDYNFFEQFF.

Only a few counts were recorded for this clonotype. The rearrangement joins TRBV7-2 to TRBJ2-7; 8 bases align to TRBD2. Germline loops: CDR1 SGHTA, CDR2 FQGNSA. With 5 bases clipped from V and 4 bases from J, the junction kept 13 bases outside the gene matches. The CDR3 runs 16 residues. CDR3 sequence (DNA): TGTGCCAGCAGCCAGGAGGAAATAGCGGGACGTTACGAGCAGTACTTC. Translating it yields CASSQEEIAGRYEQYF.

This clonotype appeared a single time. One junction end disagrees with the germline gene, perhaps due to a read error. The rearrangement joins TRBV11-2 to TRBJ2-3; D may be TRBD1 or TRBD2 (5 bases each). Germline CDR1 is SGHAT and CDR2 is FQNNGV. This CDR3 has 15 residues. As DNA, the CDR3 is TGTGCCAGCAGCCATCTAGTGGGAGAGACAGATATGCAGTATTTT. Amino acids: CASSHLVGETDMQYF.

Comments on this clonotype: Compared with germline, one end of the junction differs, possibly owing to a read error. J is TRBJ2-1 and V is TRBV11-2; 11 bases map to TRBD1. CDR1 is SGHAT and CDR2 is FQNNGV in the germline V gene. The CDR3 consists of 13 residues. CDR3 coding DNA: TGTGCCAGCAACTTTAGGACAGGGGGCGAGTCGTTTTTC. It is translated as CASNFRTGGESFF. Complete variable domain (other parts from reference TRBV11-2 and TRBJ2-1): EAGVAQSPRYKIIEKRQSVAFWCNPISGHATLYWYQQILGQGPKLLIQFQNNGVVDDSQLPKDRFSAERLKGVDSTLKIQPAKLEDSAVYLCASNFRTGGESFFGPGTRLTVL.

A note on this clonotype: The junction departs from the called germline gene at one end, perhaps through a read error. The chain employs TRBV10-3 and TRBJ2-5; maybe TRBD2 (7 bases). This CDR3 has 15 amino acids. Germline V gene data show CDR1 as ENHRY and CDR2 as SYGVKD. In DNA form, the CDR3 reads TGTGCCATCAGTGGTCACCCGGGGGGCCAAGGGACCCGGTACTTC. It encodes CAISGHPGGQGTRYF.

There are many counts of this clonotype. The gene calls are TRBV6-5 and TRBJ2-7, with D unresolved. The CDR3 contains 13 residues. V lost 7 bases and J 2 bases, leaving 12 bases between the germline ends. Germline V lookup: CDR1 MNHEY, CDR2 SVGAGI. CDR3 region: CASIKLGTYEQYF. Here the CDR3 DNA reads TGTGCCAGCATCAAGCTGGGGACCTACGAGCAGTACTTC.

This clonotype showed up just a few times. The rearrangement links TRBV6-1 to TRBJ2-4, with 8 positions matching TRBD1. This CDR3 region has 13 residues. Trimming cost V 1 base and J 7 bases; bases outside gene matches: 0. CDR1 is MNHNS, CDR2 SASEGT, per germline. This CDR3 is CASSEGQGNIQYF. As DNA, the CDR3 is TGTGCCAGCAGTGAAGGACAGGGGAACATTCAGTACTTC.

This clonotype has a handful of counts. This may stem from a read error, because a much larger clone lies one nucleotide away. The genes are TRBV5-4 and TRBJ2-7, with D perhaps being TRBD1 or TRBD2 (5 bases each). The CDR3 has 16 amino acids. CDR1 and CDR2 (germline): SGHNT, YYREEE (reference sequence). This CDR3 is CAGSSDLGGTAYEQYF. CDR3 bases: TGTGCCGGCAGCAGTGATCTTGGTGGGACGGCTTACGAGCAGTACTTC.

Comments on this clonotype: The conserved closing phenylalanine or tryptophan is absent in this CDR3, likely reflecting a read error. The CDR3 is CASSLVGQSSTDTQYS. CDR3 DNA sequence: TGTGCCAGCAGCTTGGTTGGTCAGTCCAGCACAGATACGCAGTATTCT. The J gene is TRBJ2-3, the V gene TRBV5-8; D not certain. Germline assignment: CDR1 SGHTS and CDR2 YDEGEE. There are 16 residues in the CDR3. Trimming removed 0 bases at V and 0 bases at J, with 11 bases between.

The V call is TRBV28, the J call TRBJ1-6; D may be TRBD1 (5 bases). CDR1 and CDR2 from the germline V gene are MDHEN and SYDVKM. The CDR3 contains 18 residues. V was shortened by 4 bases and J by 5 bases, with 21 bases between the two germline ends. DNA for the CDR3: TGTGCCAGCAGTTCCTACGGCACTCAGGGTGCAGATAATTCACCCCTCCACTTT. Translation: CASSSYGTQGADNSPLHF.

This clonotype was picked up many times. The rearrangement uses TRBV29-1 and TRBJ2-1; 10 positions agree with TRBD2. There are 14 residues in the CDR3. Per germline, CDR1 SQVTM and CDR2 ANQGSEA. The trim removed 4 bases at V and 8 bases at J, leaving 8 bases unmatched. The CDR3 DNA reads TGCAGCGTTGCTAGACTAGCGGGTGTATATGAGCAGTTCTTC. It encodes CSVARLAGVYEQFF.

A note on this clonotype: A much bigger clone sits one base away, suggesting this may be a read error. The V gene is TRBV6-2 or TRBV6-3, the J gene TRBJ2-7; D ambiguous. Looked up from germline, CDR1 is MNHEY and CDR2 is SVGEGT. Trimming stripped 0 bases from V and 10 bases from J, with 13 bases between. The CDR3 contains 13 residues. Here the CDR3 reads CASSYSYILDQYF. DNA for the CDR3: TGTGCCAGCAGTTACTCCTACATCCTCGATCAGTACTTC.

This clonotype was counted ten times or more. The CDR3 is CASSYSTDNYGYTF. CDR3 bases: TGTGCCAGCAGTTACTCGACAGACAACTATGGCTACACCTTC. The V call is TRBV6-5, the J call TRBJ1-2, with a weak D call TRBD1 (5 bases). CDR3 size: 14 residues. Per the germline V gene, CDR1 is MNHEY and CDR2 is SVGAGI. Trimming cost V 0 bases and J 2 bases, with 7 bases left between them.

Concerning this clonotype: This may arise from a read error, as a much more abundant clone is one base away. The gene calls are TRBV6-6 and TRBJ1-1; D might be TRBD1 (6 bases). CDR1 and CDR2 (germline): MNHNY, SVGAGI (reference sequence). This CDR3 has 14 residues. Trimming cost V 7 bases and J 7 bases, with 19 bases left between them. The CDR3 DNA sequence: TGTGCCAGCACCGACCCTGATTGGGACATTGAAGCTTTCTTT. Translation: CASTDPDWDIEAFF.

As concerns this clonotype: This may stem from a read error, because a much larger clone lies one nucleotide away. This CDR3 is missing its conserved last phenylalanine or tryptophan, likely due to a read error. The chain recombines TRBV29-1 with TRBJ1-1, with 8 nucleotides matching TRBD1. The CDR3 is 11 residues long. V dropped 6 bases and J dropped 7; count of bases not matched to a gene: 4. Germline assignment: CDR1 SQVTM and CDR2 ANQGSEA. The CDR3 DNA reads as TGCAGCGTAGGACAGGGCGGTGAAGCTTTCCTT. Amino acids: CSVGQGGEAFL.

This clonotype was counted a few times. This sequence may be a read error, since a much larger clone differs from it by one base. This rearrangement joins TRBV4-2 to TRBJ1-1, with D hard to call. V dropped 8 bases and J dropped 4 bases, with 17 bases sitting between them. Germline CDR1 and CDR2: LGHNA and YNFKEQ. CDR3 size: 14 residues. The CDR3 sequence is CASGESEVFTEAFF. The DNA of the CDR3 is TGTGCCAGCGGCGAAAGCGAGGTATTCACTGAAGCTTTCTTT.

Comments on this clonotype: The missing conserved phenylalanine or tryptophan at the end of this CDR3 makes a read error likely. The rearrangement joins TRBV4-2 to TRBJ2-2, with unresolved D. V was pared by 0 bases and J by 10 bases, with 15 bases between. This CDR3 spans 15 amino acids. The germline V gene has CDR1 LGHNA and CDR2 YNFKEQ. The CDR3 region has the DNA TGTGCCAGCAGCCAAGACGCCTGGAGAGCCGAGGAGCTGTTTTAT. Protein sequence: CASSQDAWRAEELFY.

This clonotype came up once. V is TRBV11-1 and J is TRBJ2-7; D is undetermined. The CDR3 is 15 amino acids. Germline lookup yields CDR1 SGHAT and CDR2 FQDESV (reference sequence). V was clipped by 2 bases and J by 3 bases, with 14 bases between them. CDR3 region: CASSLLLDRYYEQYF. The DNA of the CDR3 is TGTGCCAGCAGCTTATTGCTGGACCGTTACTACGAGCAGTACTTC.

Worth noting for this clonotype: Its ends do not fully match the called genes, so a read error is possible. The chain combines TRBV11-3 with TRBJ1-1; 7 bases are shared with TRBD1. There are 13 residues in the CDR3. Germline CDR1 reads SGHNT; CDR2 reads YENEEA. CDR3 in DNA: TGTGCCAGCAGCTTCACAGGGGACACTGAAGCTTCATTT. It is translated as CASSFTGDTEASF.

A note on this clonotype: Given a much more abundant clone one base away, this may be a read error. Here the CDR3 reads CASRIMTSGAYELYF. The CDR3 coding sequence is TGTGCCAGCAGGATAATGACTAGCGGGGCCTACGAGCTGTACTTC. The rearrangement links TRBV28 to TRBJ2-7, with TRBD2 matching 11 bases. CDR1 is MDHEN, CDR2 SYDVKM, per germline. This CDR3 is 15 amino acids long.